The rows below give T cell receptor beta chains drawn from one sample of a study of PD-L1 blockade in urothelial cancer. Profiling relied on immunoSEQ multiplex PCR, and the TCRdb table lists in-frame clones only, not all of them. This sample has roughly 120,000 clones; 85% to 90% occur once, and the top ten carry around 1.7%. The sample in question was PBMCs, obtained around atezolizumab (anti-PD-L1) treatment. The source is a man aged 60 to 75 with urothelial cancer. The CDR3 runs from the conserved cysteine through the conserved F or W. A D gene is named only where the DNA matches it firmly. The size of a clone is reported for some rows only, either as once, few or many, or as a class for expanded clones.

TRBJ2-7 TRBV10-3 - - TGTGCCATCAGTGAGTTTAGGGGCGAGCAGTACTTC CAISEFRGEQYF
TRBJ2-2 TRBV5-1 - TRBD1 TGCGCCAGCAGCTTAGGGACAGGGGTCACCGGGGAGCTGTTTTTT CASSLGTGVTGELFF
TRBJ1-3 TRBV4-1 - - TGCGCCAGCAGCCAAGATAGCGACGGAAACACCATATATTTT CASSQDSDGNTIYF
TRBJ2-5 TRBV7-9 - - TGTGCCAGCAGCCAACGGGTGGGAGAGACCCAGTACTTC CASSQRVGETQYF
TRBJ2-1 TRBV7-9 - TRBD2 TGTGCCAGCAGTTTGAGCGGGGGGGCTTATGAGCAGTTCTTC CASSLSGGAYEQFF
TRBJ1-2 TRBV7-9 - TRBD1 TGTGCCAGCAGCTTATTCCAGGGGGCGCGCTATGGCTACACCTTC CASSLFQGARYGYTF
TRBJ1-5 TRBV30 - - TGTGCCTGGAGGCAGGGTGTCAATCAGCCCCAGCATTTT CAWRQGVNQPQHF
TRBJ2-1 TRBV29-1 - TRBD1 TGCAGCGTTGACCTAAGACAGGGGGCACAGCAGTTCTTC CSVDLRQGAQQFF
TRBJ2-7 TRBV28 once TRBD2 TGTGCCAGCAGACCCCAAGGCGGGAGGCCGTCCGAGCAGTACTTC CASRPQGGRPSEQYF
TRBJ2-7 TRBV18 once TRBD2 TGTGCCAGCTCACCACGTAGCGGGAGCTCCGGGGAGCAGTACTTC CASSPRSGSSGEQYF
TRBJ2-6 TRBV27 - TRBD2 TGTGCCAGCAGTCCGCTGCTAGCGGGGGGCTCTGGGGCCAACGTCCTGACTTTC CASSPLLAGGSGANVLTF
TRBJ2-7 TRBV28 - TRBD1 TGTGCCAGCACCCATGGGACAGATACCTACGAGCAGTACTTC CASTHGTDTYEQYF
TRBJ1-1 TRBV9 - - TGTGCCAGCAGCCCAGTCCCGGTTGGTCTAGTTGAAGCTTTCTTT CASSPVPVGLVEAFF
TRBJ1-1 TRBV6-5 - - TGTGCCAGCAGACCAGGACACTGGTTGAACACTGAAGCTTTCTTT CASRPGHWLNTEAFF
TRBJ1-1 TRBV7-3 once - TGTGCCAGCAGCTTAGGGCCACAGGGTTTGACTGAAGCTTTCTTT CASSLGPQGLTEAFF
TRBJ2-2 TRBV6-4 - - TGTGCCAGCAGTGAGGAATCCCCCCCACTAACCGGGGAGCTGTTTTTT CASSEESPPLTGELFF
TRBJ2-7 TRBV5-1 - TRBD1 TGCGCCAGTAGATATGGGACAGGGGGCTACGAGCAGTACTTC CASRYGTGGYEQYF
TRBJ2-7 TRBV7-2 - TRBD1 TGTGCCAGCAGCTTGGGGGGGACAGGGGTCTCCTACGAGCAGTACTTC CASSLGGTGVSYEQYF
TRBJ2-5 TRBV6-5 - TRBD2 TGTGCCAGCAGTCAACCGGGACTAGCGGGAGATGCCCAGTACTTC CASSQPGLAGDAQYF
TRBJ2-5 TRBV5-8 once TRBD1 TGTGCCAGCAGCGCCAGGGGGCTGGAGACCCAGTACTTC CASSARGLETQYF
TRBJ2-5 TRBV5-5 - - TGTGCCAGCAGTCCAGAGCCGAGGGGGGAGACCCAGTACTTC CASSPEPRGETQYF
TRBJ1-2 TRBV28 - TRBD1 TGTGCCAGCATGACGCCAGCGGACAGGCCTAATGGCTACACCTTC CASMTPADRPNGYTF
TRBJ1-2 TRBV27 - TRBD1 TGTGCCAGCAGTTTCTGGGCCGGGACAGGGGATGGCTACACCTTC CASSFWAGTGDGYTF
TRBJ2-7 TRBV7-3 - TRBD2 TGTGCCAGCAGCTCTACACTAGCGGCCGTGGGAGAGCAGTACTTC CASSSTLAAVGEQYF
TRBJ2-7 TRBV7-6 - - TGTGCCAGCAGCTTAAGTTCGGGCTACGAGCAGTACTTC CASSLSSGYEQYF
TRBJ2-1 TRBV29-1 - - TGCAGCGTTGACAGGGGTAACGATGAGCAGTTCTTC CSVDRGNDEQFF
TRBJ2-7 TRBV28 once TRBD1 TGTGCCAGCCGGACAGGGGGCCAGAGCTCCTACGAGCAGTACTTC CASRTGGQSSYEQYF
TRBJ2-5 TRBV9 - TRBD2 TGTGCCAGCAGCGTAGAAGGGACTAGGCCGTCGGAGACCCAGTACTTC CASSVEGTRPSETQYF
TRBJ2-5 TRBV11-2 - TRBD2 TGTGCCAGCAGCCCACAGGCGGGAGTAGGGGAGACCCAGTACTTC CASSPQAGVGETQYF